Listed below are T cell receptor beta chains from one sample, sequenced in a study of siplizumab effects on memory and regulatory T cells. Profiling relied on immunoSEQ multiplex PCR, and the TCRdb table lists in-frame clones only, not all of them. The sample lists some 87,000 clones; 85% to 90% were seen once. Sequencing used CD4+ T cells sorted from blood. The receptors originated from a human donor in good health. CDR3s include the opening cysteine and the closing phenylalanine or tryptophan. A D gene is named only where the DNA matches it firmly. Rows give clone size only sometimes, using once, few, many, or a class for an expanded clone.

v_call,d_call,j_call,clone_size,cdr3_aa,cdr3_nt
TRBV11-3,NA,TRBJ2-5,NA,CASSFQETQYF,TGTGCCAGCAGCTTCCAAGAGACCCAGTACTTC
TRBV15,NA,TRBJ1-5,NA,CATSRDQLQPQHF,TGTGCCACCAGCAGAGATCAATTGCAGCCCCAGCATTTT
TRBV10-1,NA,TRBJ1-1,few,CASSESGGTTEAFF,TGCGCCAGCAGTGAGTCCGGGGGAACCACTGAAGCTTTCTTT
TRBV2,NA,TRBJ1-5,few,CASIEASNQPQHF,TGTGCCAGCATCGAAGCTAGCAATCAGCCCCAGCATTTT
TRBV13,TRBD2,TRBJ2-1,NA,CASTDSGSKQFF,TGTGCCAGCACCGATAGCGGGAGTAAGCAGTTCTTC
TRBV29-1,NA,TRBJ1-2,NA,CSVEVTVYGYTF,TGCAGCGTTGAAGTTACAGTTTATGGCTACACCTTC
TRBV7-7,NA,TRBJ2-7,NA,CASSLRRGWEQYF,TGTGCTAGCAGCTTAAGAAGGGGATGGGAGCAGTACTTC
TRBV5-8,NA,TRBJ1-5,NA,CASSLRVSNQPQHF,TGTGCCAGCAGCTTGAGGGTTAGCAATCAGCCCCAGCATTTT
TRBV11-3,NA,TRBJ2-5,once,CASSAGQTNQETQYF,TGTGCCAGCAGCGCGGGACAGACTAACCAAGAGACCCAGTACTTC
TRBV5-1,TRBD2,TRBJ2-7,NA,CASSPRTSGSSEQYF,TGCGCCAGCAGCCCGAGGACTAGCGGGAGTTCCGAGCAGTACTTC
TRBV7-9,NA,TRBJ2-5,NA,CASSPGTREEETQYF,TGTGCCAGCAGCCCAGGGACACGGGAAGAAGAGACCCAGTACTTC
TRBV4-1,TRBD2,TRBJ2-1,NA,CASSQRVGLAGGYNEQFF,TGCGCCAGCAGCCAAAGGGTGGGGCTAGCGGGGGGTTACAATGAGCAGTTCTTC
TRBV9,NA,TRBJ1-2,NA,CASSVDDRYYGYTF,TGTGCCAGCAGCGTAGACGACAGATACTATGGCTACACCTTC
TRBV7-2,NA,TRBJ1-2,NA,CASSFSGQPTSYGYTF,TGTGCCAGCAGCTTCTCGGGGCAACCTACTTCCTATGGCTACACCTTC
TRBV7-9,NA,TRBJ1-3,NA,CASSAVYNQGGRRNTIYF,TGTGCCAGCAGCGCCGTATACAATCAGGGAGGACGACGAAACACCATATATTTT
TRBV5-1,TRBD2,TRBJ2-1,NA,CASSSGLVGEQFF,TGCGCCAGCAGCTCGGGACTAGTTGGCGAGCAGTTCTTC
TRBV5-1,NA,TRBJ2-5,NA,CASSLERPGWETQYF,TGCGCCAGCAGCTTGGAGAGGCCAGGGTGGGAGACCCAGTACTTC
TRBV28,NA,TRBJ2-2,NA,CASNRGASGELFF,TGTGCCAGCAATCGGGGGGCCTCCGGGGAGCTGTTTTTT
TRBV29-1,NA,TRBJ2-3,NA,CSVGRRGADTQYF,TGCAGCGTCGGACGGCGAGGCGCAGATACGCAGTATTTT
TRBV12-1,NA,TRBJ2-2,NA,CAAPELKIRNTGELFF,TGTGCCGCCCCTGAACTTAAGATTCGAAACACCGGGGAGCTGTTTTTT
TRBV29-1,TRBD1,TRBJ1-2,NA,CSVEGQGFGYTF,TGCAGCGTTGAAGGACAGGGCTTTGGCTACACCTTC
TRBV7-2,NA,TRBJ1-1,few,CASSLGDMNTEAFF,TGTGCCAGCAGCTTAGGGGACATGAACACTGAAGCTTTCTTT
TRBV7-8,NA,TRBJ2-7,medium-sized,CASSLKRDISYEQYF,TGTGCCAGCAGCTTAAAGCGGGACATCTCCTACGAGCAGTACTTC